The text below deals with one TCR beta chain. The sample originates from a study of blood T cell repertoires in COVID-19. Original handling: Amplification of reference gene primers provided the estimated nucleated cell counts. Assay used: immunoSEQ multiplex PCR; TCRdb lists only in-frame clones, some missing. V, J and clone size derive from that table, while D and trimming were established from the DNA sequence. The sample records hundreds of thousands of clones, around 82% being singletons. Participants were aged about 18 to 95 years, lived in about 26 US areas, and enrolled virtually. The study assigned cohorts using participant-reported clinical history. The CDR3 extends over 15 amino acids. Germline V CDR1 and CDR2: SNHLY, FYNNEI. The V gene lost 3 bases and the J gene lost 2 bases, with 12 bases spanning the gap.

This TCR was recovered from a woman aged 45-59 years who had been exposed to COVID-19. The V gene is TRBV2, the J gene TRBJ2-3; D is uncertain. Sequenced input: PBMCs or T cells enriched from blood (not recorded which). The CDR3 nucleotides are TGTGCCAGCAGTGAGTACGGTGCCGTCACAGATACGCAGTATTTT. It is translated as CASSEYGAVTDTQYF.